Following are 3 T cell receptor beta chains from one sample sequenced in a study of T cells in Graves' hyperthyroidism and ophthalmopathy. Researchers took RNA transcripts and amplified the TCR beta CDR3 regions from them. The HTBI set primed first-round TCR CDR3 RT-PCR. From the multiplex PCR reads, TCRdb called clonotypes with MiXCR, one entry per CDR3 protein. Here the sample spans approximately 590,000 distinct CDR3 sequences, 15% to 18% being singletons. The sequencing sample was made of blood. These receptors were taken from a woman aged 25 to 45 with Graves' hyperthyroidism.

The genes are TRBV27 and TRBJ2-7; the D is unclear. V dropped 7 bases and J dropped 6 bases, with 10 bases sitting between them. The V gene's germline CDR1 is MNHEY and CDR2 SMNVEV (reference sequence). CDR3 length: 11 amino acids. The CDR3 DNA sequence: TGTGCCAGCAAGTTAGGGCGCGAGCAGTACTTC. Translation: CASKLGREQYF.

The chain recombines TRBV19 with TRBJ1-3; the D is unclear. This CDR3 is built from 16 residues. Germline lookup yields CDR1 LNHDA and CDR2 SQIVND (reference sequence). Trimming removed 0 bases at V and 0 bases at J, with 9 bases between. The CDR3 nucleotides are TGTGCCAGTAGTATAGACCGGCCCCACTCTGGAAACACCATATATTTT. Protein sequence: CASSIDRPHSGNTIYF.

The chain links TRBV19 to TRBJ2-2, with D tentatively TRBD1 or TRBD2 (5 bases each). The V gene lost 4 bases and the J gene lost 4 bases, with 13 bases spanning the gap. CDR1 is LNHDA and CDR2 is SQIVND in the germline V gene (reference sequence). The CDR3 covers 15 residues. The CDR3 reads CASSTPGRSTGELFF. DNA of the CDR3: TGTGCCAGTAGTACTCCGGGACGGTCCACCGGGGAGCTGTTTTTT.